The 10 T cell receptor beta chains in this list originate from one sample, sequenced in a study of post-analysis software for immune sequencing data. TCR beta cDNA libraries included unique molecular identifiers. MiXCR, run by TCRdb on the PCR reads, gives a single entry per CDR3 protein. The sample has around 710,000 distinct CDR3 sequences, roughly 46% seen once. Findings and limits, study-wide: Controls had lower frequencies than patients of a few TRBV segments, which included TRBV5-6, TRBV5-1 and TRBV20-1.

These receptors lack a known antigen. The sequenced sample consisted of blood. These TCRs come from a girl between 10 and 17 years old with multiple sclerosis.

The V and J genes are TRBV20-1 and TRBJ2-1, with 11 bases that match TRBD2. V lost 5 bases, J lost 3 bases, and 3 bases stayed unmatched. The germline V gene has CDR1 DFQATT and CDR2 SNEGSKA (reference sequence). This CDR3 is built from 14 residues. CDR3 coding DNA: TGCAGTGCTGGGGGACTAGCGGACTACAATGAGCAGTTCTTC. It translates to CSAGGLADYNEQFF.

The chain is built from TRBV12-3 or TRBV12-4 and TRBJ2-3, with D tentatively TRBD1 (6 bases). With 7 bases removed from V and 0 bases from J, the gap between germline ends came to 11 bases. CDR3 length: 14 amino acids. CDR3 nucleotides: TGTGCCAGCACTACAGGGATGAGCACAGATACGCAGTATTTT. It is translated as CASTTGMSTDTQYF.

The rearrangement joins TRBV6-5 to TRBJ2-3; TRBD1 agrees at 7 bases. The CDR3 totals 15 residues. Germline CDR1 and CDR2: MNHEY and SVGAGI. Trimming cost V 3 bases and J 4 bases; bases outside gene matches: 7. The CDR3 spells CASSYRVTGSDTQYF. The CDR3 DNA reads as TGTGCCAGCAGTTATCGAGTGACAGGGTCAGATACGCAGTATTTT.

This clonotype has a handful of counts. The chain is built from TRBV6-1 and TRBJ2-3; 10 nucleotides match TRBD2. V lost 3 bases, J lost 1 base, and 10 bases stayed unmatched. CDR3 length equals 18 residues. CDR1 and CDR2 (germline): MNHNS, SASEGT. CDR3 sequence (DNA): TGTGCCAGCAGTGATGGGACTAGCGTTGGAGGGGGCACAGATACGCAGTATTTT. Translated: CASSDGTSVGGGTDTQYF.

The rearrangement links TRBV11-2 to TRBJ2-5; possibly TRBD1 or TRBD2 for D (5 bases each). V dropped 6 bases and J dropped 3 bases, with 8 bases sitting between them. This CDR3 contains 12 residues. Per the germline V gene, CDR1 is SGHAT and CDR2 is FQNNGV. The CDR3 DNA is TGTGCCAGCAGGCGAGGGGAAGAGACCCAGTACTTC. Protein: CASRRGEETQYF.

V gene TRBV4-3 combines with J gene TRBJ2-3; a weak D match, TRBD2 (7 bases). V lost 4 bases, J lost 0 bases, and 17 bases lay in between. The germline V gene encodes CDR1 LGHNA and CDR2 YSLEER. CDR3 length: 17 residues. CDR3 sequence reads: CASSPRGAIVSTDTQYF. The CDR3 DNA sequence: TGCGCCAGCAGCCCCCGGGGGGCTATAGTTAGCACAGATACGCAGTATTTT.

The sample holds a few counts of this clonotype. CDR3 in DNA: TGTGCCAGCACCCTGACAGGGAGAGCTAACTATGGCTACACCTTC. Its protein is CASTLTGRANYGYTF. The chain couples TRBV27 to TRBJ1-2; 7 nucleotides line up with TRBD1. V gave up 7 bases and J gave up 0 bases; unmatched junction bases: 8. CDR1 is MNHEY, CDR2 SMNVEV, per germline (reference sequence). CDR3 length equals 15 residues.

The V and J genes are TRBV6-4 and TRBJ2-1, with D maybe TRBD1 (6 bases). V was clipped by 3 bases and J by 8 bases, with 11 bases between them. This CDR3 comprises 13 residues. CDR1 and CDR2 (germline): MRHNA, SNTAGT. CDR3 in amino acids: CASSEQGNHEQFF. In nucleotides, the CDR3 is TGTGCCAGCAGTGAACAGGGTAACCATGAGCAGTTCTTC.

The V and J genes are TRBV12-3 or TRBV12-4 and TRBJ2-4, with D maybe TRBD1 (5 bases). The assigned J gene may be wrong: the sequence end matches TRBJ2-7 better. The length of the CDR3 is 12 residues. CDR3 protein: CASSKDIREQYF. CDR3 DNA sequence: TGTGCCAGCAGCAAGGACATTCGCGAGCAGTACTTC.

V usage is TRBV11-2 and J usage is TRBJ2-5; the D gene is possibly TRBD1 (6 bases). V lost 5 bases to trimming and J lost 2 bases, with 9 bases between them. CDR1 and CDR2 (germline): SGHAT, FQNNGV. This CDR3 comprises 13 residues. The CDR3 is CASSATGQETQYF. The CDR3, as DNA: TGTGCCAGCAGCGCCACAGGGCAAGAGACCCAGTACTTC. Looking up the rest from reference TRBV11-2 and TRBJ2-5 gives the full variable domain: EAGVAQSPRYKIIEKRQSVAFWCNPISGHATLYWYQQILGQGPKLLIQFQNNGVVDDSQLPKDRFSAERLKGVDSTLKIQPAKLEDSAVYLCASSATGQETQYFGPGTRLLVL.